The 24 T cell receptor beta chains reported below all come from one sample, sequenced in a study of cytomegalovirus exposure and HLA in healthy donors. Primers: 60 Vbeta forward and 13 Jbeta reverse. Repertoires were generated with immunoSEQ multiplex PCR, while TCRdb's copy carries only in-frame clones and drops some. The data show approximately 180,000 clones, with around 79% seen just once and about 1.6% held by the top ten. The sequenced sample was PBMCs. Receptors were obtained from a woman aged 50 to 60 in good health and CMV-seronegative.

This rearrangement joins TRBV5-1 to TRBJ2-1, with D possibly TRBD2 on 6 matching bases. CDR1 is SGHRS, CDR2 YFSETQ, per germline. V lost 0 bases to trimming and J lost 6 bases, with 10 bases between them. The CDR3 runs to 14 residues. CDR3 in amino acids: CASSLGLESNEQFF. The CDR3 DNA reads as TGCGCCAGCAGCTTGGGACTAGAGAGCAATGAGCAGTTCTTC. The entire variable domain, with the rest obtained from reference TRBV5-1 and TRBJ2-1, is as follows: KAGVTQTPRYLIKTRGQQVTLSCSPISGHRSVSWYQQTPGQGLQFLFEYFSETQRNKGNFPGRFSGRQFSNSRSEMNVSTLELGDSALYLCASSLGLESNEQFFGPGTRLTVL.

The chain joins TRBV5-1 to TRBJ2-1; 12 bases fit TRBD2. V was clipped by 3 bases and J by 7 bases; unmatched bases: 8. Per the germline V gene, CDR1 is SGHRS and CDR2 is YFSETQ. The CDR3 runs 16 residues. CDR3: CASSYTTSGSRNEQFF. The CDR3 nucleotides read TGCGCCAGCAGCTATACGACTAGCGGGAGTAGAAATGAGCAGTTCTTC.

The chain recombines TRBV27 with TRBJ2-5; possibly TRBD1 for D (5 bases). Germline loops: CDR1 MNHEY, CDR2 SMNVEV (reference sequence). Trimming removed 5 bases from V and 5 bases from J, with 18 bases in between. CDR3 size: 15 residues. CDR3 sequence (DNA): TGTGCCAGCAGTCCTACCCCCCCAGGGATGGAGACCCAGTACTTC. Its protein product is CASSPTPPGMETQYF.

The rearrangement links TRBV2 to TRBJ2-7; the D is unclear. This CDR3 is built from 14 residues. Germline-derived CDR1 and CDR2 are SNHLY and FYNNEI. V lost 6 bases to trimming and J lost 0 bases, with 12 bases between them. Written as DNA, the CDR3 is TGTGCCAGCAGGAGCCGGGTGGGCTCCTACGAGCAGTACTTC. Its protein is CASRSRVGSYEQYF. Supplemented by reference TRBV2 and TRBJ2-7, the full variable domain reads EPEVTQTPSHQVTQMGQEVILRCVPISNHLYFYWYRQILGQKVEFLVSFYNNEISEKSEIFDDQFSVERPDGSNFTLKIRSTKLEDSAMYFCASRSRVGSYEQYFGPGTRLTVT.

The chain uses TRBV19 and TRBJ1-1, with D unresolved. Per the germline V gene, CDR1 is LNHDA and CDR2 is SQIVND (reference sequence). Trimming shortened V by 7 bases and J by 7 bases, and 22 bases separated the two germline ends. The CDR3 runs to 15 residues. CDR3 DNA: TGTGCCAGTAATGGCCGGGAACCTCTCTGGGGTGAAGCTTTCTTT. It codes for CASNGREPLWGEAFF.

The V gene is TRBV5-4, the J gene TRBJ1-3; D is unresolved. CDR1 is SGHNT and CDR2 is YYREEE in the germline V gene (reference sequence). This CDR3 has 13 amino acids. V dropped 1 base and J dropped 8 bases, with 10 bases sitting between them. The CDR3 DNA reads TGTGCCAGCAGCTTGATAGAAGGAGACACCATATATTTT. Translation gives CASSLIEGDTIYF.

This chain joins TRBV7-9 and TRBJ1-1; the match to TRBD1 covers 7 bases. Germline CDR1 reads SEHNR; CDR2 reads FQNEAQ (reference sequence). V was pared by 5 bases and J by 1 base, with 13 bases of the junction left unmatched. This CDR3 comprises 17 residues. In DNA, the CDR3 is TGTGCCAGCAGCGCCCGACAGGGAATGTGGGGGAACACTGAAGCTTTCTTT. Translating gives CASSARQGMWGNTEAFF.

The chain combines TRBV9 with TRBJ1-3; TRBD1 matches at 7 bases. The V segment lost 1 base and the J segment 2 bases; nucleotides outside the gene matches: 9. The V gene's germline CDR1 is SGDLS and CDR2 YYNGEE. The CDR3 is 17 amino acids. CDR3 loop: CASSVYPDTGAGNTIYF. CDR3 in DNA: TGTGCCAGCAGCGTATACCCGGACACAGGGGCTGGAAACACCATATATTTT.

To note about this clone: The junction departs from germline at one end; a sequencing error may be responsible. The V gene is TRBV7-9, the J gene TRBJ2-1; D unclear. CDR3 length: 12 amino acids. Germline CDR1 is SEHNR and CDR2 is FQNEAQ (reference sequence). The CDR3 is CSSSFGRNEQFF. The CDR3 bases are TGTTCCAGCAGCTTCGGCAGGAATGAGCAGTTCTTC.

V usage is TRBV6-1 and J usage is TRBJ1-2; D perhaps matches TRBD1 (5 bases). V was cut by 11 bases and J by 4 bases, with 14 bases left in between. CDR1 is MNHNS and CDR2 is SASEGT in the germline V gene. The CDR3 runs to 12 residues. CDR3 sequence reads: CAARVPGYGYTF. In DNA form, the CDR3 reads TGTGCCGCCAGGGTTCCGGGCTATGGCTACACCTTC.

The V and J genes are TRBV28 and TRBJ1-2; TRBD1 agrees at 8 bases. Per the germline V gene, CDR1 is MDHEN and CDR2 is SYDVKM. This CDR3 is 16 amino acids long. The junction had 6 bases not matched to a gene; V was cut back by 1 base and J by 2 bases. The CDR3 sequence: CASSLSAGGENYGYTF. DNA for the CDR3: TGTGCCAGCAGTTTATCAGCAGGGGGCGAGAACTATGGCTACACCTTC.

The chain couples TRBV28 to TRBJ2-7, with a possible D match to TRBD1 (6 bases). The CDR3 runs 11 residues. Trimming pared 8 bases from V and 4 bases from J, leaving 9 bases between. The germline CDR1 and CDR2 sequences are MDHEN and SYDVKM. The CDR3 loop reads CASGRGYEQYF. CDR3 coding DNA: TGTGCCAGCGGCAGGGGTTACGAGCAGTACTTC.

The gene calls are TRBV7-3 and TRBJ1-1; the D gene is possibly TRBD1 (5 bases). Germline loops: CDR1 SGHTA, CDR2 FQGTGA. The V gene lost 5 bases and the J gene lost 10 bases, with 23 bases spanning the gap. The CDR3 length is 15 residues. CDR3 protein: CASSPQGGIPEGAFF. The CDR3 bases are TGTGCCAGCAGCCCTCAGGGTGGGATCCCGGAGGGAGCTTTCTTT.

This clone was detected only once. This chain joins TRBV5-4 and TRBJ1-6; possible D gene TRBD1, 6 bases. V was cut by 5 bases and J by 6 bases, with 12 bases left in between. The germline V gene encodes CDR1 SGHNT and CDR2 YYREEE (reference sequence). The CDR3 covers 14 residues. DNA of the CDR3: TGTGCCAGCAGGACAGGTTTTGCTAATTCACCCCTCCACTTT. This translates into CASRTGFANSPLHF.

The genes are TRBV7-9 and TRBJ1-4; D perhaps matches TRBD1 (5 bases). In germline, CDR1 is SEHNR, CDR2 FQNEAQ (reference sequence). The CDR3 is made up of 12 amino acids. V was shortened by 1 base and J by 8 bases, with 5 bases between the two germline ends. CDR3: CASSLGQEKLFF. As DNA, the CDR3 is TGTGCCAGCAGCTTAGGACAGGAAAAACTGTTTTTT.

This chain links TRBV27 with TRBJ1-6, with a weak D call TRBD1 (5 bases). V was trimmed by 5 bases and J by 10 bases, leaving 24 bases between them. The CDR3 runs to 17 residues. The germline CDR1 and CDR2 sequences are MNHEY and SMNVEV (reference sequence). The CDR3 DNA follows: TGTGCCAGCAGTCTATACCACTCGGGGGGGGGAGGATCACCCCTCCACTTT. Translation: CASSLYHSGGGGSPLHF.

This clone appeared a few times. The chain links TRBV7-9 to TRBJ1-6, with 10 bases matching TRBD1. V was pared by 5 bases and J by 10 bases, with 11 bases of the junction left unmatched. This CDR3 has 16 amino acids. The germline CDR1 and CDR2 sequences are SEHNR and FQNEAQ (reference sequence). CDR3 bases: TGTGCCAGCAGCCTATGGACCGGGACAGGGGACTCACCCCTCCACTTT. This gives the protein CASSLWTGTGDSPLHF.

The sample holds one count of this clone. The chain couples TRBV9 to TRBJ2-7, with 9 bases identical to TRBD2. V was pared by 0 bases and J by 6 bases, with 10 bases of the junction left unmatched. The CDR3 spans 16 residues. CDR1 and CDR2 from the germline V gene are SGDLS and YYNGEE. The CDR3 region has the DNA TGTGCCAGCAGCGTAGGAGGGGAGCGGGGGGTTGCCGAGCAGTACTTC. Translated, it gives CASSVGGERGVAEQYF. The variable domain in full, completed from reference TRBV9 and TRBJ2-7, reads DSGVTQTPKHLITATGQRVTLRCSPRSGDLSVYWYQQSLDQGLQFLIQYYNGEERAKGNILERFSAQQFPDLHSELNLSSLELGDSALYFCASSVGGERGVAEQYFGPGTRLTVT.

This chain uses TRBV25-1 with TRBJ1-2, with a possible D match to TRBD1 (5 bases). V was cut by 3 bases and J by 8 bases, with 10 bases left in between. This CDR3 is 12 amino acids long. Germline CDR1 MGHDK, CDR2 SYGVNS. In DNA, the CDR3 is TGTGCCAGCAGTGAGGGGGGGGACGGCTACACCTTC. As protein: CASSEGGDGYTF.

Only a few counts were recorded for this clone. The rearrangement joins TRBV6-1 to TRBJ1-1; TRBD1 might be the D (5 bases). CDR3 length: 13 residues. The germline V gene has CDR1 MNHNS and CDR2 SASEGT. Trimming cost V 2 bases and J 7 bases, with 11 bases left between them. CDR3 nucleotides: TGTGCCAGCAGTGAATTGGGGCAGGGTGAAGCTTTCTTT. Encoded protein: CASSELGQGEAFF.

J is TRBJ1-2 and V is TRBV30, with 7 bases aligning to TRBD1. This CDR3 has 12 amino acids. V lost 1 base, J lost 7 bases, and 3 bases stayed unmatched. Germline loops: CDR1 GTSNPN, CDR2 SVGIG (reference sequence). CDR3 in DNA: TGTGCCTGGAGTGGAACAGGGGTTGGCTACACCTTC. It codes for CAWSGTGVGYTF.

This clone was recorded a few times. This CDR3 is CSVEPPGKNEQFF. CDR3 coding DNA: TGCAGCGTTGAACCTCCAGGGAAGAATGAGCAGTTCTTC. The chain combines TRBV29-1 with TRBJ2-1; D is perhaps TRBD1 (5 bases). Germline values: CDR1 SQVTM, CDR2 ANQGSEA. CDR3 length: 13 amino acids. With 2 bases removed from V and 7 bases from J, the gap between germline ends came to 12 bases.

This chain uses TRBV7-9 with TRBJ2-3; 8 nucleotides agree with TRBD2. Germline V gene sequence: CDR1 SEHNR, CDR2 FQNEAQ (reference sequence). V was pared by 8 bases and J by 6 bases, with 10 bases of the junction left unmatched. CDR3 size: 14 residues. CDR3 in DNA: TGTGCCAGCGGTAGTAGCGGGATACGGGATACGCAGTATTTT. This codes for CASGSSGIRDTQYF.

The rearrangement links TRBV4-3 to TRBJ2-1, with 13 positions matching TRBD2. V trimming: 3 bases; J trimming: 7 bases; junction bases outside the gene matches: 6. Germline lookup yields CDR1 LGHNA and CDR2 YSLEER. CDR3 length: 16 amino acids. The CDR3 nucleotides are TGCGCCAGCAGCCAGGCACTAGCGGGAGGGCAAAATGAGCAGTTCTTC. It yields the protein CASSQALAGGQNEQFF.